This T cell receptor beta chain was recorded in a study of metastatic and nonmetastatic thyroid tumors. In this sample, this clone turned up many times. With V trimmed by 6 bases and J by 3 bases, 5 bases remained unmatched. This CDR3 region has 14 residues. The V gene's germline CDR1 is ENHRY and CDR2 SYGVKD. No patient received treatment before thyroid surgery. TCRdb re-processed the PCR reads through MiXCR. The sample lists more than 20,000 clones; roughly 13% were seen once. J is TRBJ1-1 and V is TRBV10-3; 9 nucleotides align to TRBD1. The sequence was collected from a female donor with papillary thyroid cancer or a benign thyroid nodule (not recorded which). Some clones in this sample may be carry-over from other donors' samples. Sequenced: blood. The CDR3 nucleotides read TGTGCCATCAGCTGGGACAGGGATTACACTGAAGCTTTCTTT. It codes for CAISWDRDYTEAFF.